One T cell receptor (beta chain) is described in this entry. At least ten counts were recorded for this clonotype. This receptor's antigen is unknown. No per-base quality is available; no much larger clone lies one base away. The sample comes from a study of regulatory T cells in long-lasting Graves disease (dated by TCRdb to the early 2020s). Background on the whole study: Patients with newly diagnosed Graves' disease had been on antithyroid drugs for under 3 months. Peripheral blood TCR sequencing and RNA sequencing compared persistent Graves' disease patients with newly diagnosed Graves' disease patients. The study was conducted in China and was registered as a clinical trial. A total of some 35 samples underwent TCR sequencing: about 13 from persistent and roughly 20 from newly diagnosed Graves' disease patients. Overall study outcomes, separate from this receptor: Because the primary lesion, thyroid tissue, could not be accessed, the study looked at peripheral blood alone. Compared with newly diagnosed patients, persistent Graves' disease patients had lower TCR Shannon entropy and fewer highly expanded clones, which suggests clonal expansion. TRBV28, TRBJ1-2 and TRBJ2-5 were preferentially used in persistent disease, while TRBV20-1 and TRBJ2-1 were favored in newly diagnosed disease. As a limitation, the authors acknowledged that the small sample size may reduce accuracy. A larger number of public clonotypes was shared among persistent patients (around 3,000) than among newly diagnosed patients (about 990). Sequencing and analysis were restricted to the TCR beta chain.

To prepare the library, multiplex PCR was applied. The sequencer was an Illumina HiSeq 4000. iRepertoire HTBI primers and Arm-PCR amplification of CDR3 regions were used to construct TCR beta libraries. PCR products were gel purified before sequencing. The paper's data handling went like this. Gene usage analysis of CDR3 amino acid clonotypes relied on the approximately 60 TRBV and 13 to 15 TRBJ segments identified across samples. COPE and FqMerger were used to merge filtered high-quality paired reads into contigs. BLAST was used to align contigs to IMGT TRBV, TRBD and TRBJ reference genes, and CDR3 was defined according to IMGT. Any clonotype with a frequency above 0.1% was counted as a highly expanded clone. Shannon entropy served as the measure of repertoire diversity, while the Gini coefficient captured V-J evenness. A clonotype found in more than one individual was treated as public. The public sequencing data were trimmed at Q25 with fastp and processed into clonotypes with MiXCR by TCRdb, which kept only in-frame beta chains. Rows merge per CDR3 protein into single entries with the most common DNA and genes. The V and J calls and clone size are TCRdb's, not the authors'. This sample has 400,000 to 500,000 distinct CDR3 sequences in its table, and over 14% of those were observed once. The top ten hold over 7.5% of the sample.

The sample's time point label, in plain terms: newly diagnosed GD, antithyroid drugs for less than 3 months. For both TCR sequencing and RNA sequencing, RNA was extracted from PBMCs in TRIzol. Graves' disease was diagnosed according to American Thyroid Association guidelines. Recruitment of patients was carried out at an endocrinology department in Xi'an, China. From each patient, approximately 10 milliliters of peripheral blood was collected into an EDTA anticoagulant tube. Ficoll Paque Plus density gradient separation was used to isolate PBMCs, and no further T cell sorting was performed. An Agilent 2100 Bioanalyzer and agarose gel were used to check RNA quality, and a NanoDrop 2000 was used to measure RNA concentration. The CDR3 measures 15 amino acids from cysteine to phenylalanine. Only the CDR3 DNA is retained, 45 bases long and in frame from the first base. According to the germline V gene, CDR1 reads SQVTM and CDR2 reads ANQGSEA. Ends trimmed: V by 7 bases, J by 0 bases; bases unmatched to a gene: 5.

The same data also contributed to another study, on T cells in Graves' hyperthyroidism and ophthalmopathy. The second publication reports: Graves' hyperthyroidism was defined as stable when no progression to ophthalmopathy occurred over 18 months of follow-up. Hyperthyroidism patients were aged 18 to 65 years and newly diagnosed, with disease duration of less than 2 months. Any patient with an uncontrolled infection, another autoimmune disease, pregnancy or lactation was excluded. Clinical symptoms, serum thyroxine and TRAb, thyroid ultrasound, and orbital computed tomography formed the basis for the diagnoses. For the first round of RT-PCR on the TCR CDR3, the HTBI primer set was used together with the Qiagen OneStep RT-PCR kit. Most expanded thyroid clonotypes (frequency above 0.001) were also detected in blood, a finding suggesting that blood repertoires may reflect thyroid immune responses. In cross-validation, a model built on a 13 V-J signature told ophthalmopathy apart from stable hyperthyroidism with 85% to 90% sensitivity and about 81% specificity, and in testing the same model reached 80%/75%. In validation, the model predicted progression to ophthalmopathy a median of roughly six months before onset, with approximately 70% sensitivity and around 76% specificity. TCR V-J signatures able to tell the groups apart were searched for in a discovery cohort of around 95 patients, of whom roughly 42 had Graves' ophthalmopathy and roughly 57 had stable Graves' hyperthyroidism. Prospective prediction of ophthalmopathy was tested in an independent validation cohort consisting of 18 to 20 hyperthyroidism patients and more than 15 patients who later progressed to ophthalmopathy. For training and testing, the 100 patients in the discovery cohort were randomly divided in a 7:3 ratio. The study also compared thyroid tissue and blood T-cell repertoires from several Graves' hyperthyroidism patients. Following sampling, methimazole starting at 30 mg daily was given to hyperthyroidism patients, and high-dose intravenous methylprednisolone was given to ophthalmopathy patients. Libraries were constructed in a second round of multiplex PCR, after which size selection and purification were performed. Paired-end sequencing of the libraries was performed with 100 bp reads on an Illumina HiSeq2000. SOAPnuke was used to process the raw data, throwing out any read that contained adapters or uncalled bases, had a mean Phred below 15, or lacked an exact constant-primer or identifier match. COPE v1.2.5 was used to merge the high-quality paired reads, and each unique nucleotide sequence was defined as a clonotype. Clonotypes were aligned to IMGT TRBV, TRBD and TRBJ reference segments using MiTCR v1.1. Analysis was restricted to V-J combinations with a frequency above 0.0001, which covered over 98% of repertoires. The TCS score was defined as F50 (clonal expansion) divided by E x V (chaos), with BLOSUM62-based TCRdist calculated between CDR3 peptides within each V-J. Welch's t-statistics and random forest reduced some 510 V-J features to 10 to 15, which were used in a naive Bayes classifier (R e1071). Sample size was not statistically predetermined, and investigators were not blinded to group allocation. The paper describes TCR Vbeta CDR3 sequencing of around 140 peripheral blood samples, made up of 40 to 45 ophthalmopathy patients, roughly 72 hyperthyroidism patients and about 17 progressor patients.

The chain joins TRBV29-1 to TRBJ2-1; 11 junctional bases match TRBD2. This TCR came from a woman in her thirties or forties with Graves disease. Donor details come from another sample of the same person, matched by shared clones. This material consisted of peripheral blood mononuclear cells (PBMCs), taken at new diagnosis, from a patient treated with antithyroid drugs. The nucleotide sequence is TGCAGCGGCCGACTAGCGGGGATCTCCTACAATGAGCAGTTCTTC. The encoded protein is CSGRLAGISYNEQFF.